This T cell receptor beta chain was profiled in a study of T cells after yellow fever vaccination. V was cut by 2 bases and J by 4 bases, with 6 bases left in between. Germline-derived CDR1 and CDR2 are MNHEY and SVGEGT. The CDR3 is made up of 12 amino acids. This clonotype has a count of ten or more. Its antigen remains unknown. General study findings and limits: A faster peak, day 5 versus 15, was reached by the weaker secondary response. Re-detected after boosting: most primary clones, more than 95% of CD4 and 80% to 90% of CD8.

A universal primer site and UMIs were added as TCR cDNA was made by 5'RACE template switching. TCRdb processed the 5' RACE reads anew with MiXCR; each CDR3 protein has one entry. Of a few hundred thousand distinct CDR3 sequences listed, 5.2% are singletons. The sequencing here drew on CD4+ T cells sorted from PBMCs, taken on the day of the yellow fever booster vaccination. The clonotype comes from a man between 18 and 29 years old who received the YFV17D yellow fever vaccine. The V gene is TRBV6-2 or TRBV6-3, the J gene TRBJ2-7; D ambiguous. The CDR3 sequence: CASSYRDYEQYV. CDR3 sequence (DNA): TGTGCCAGCAGTTACAGGGATTACGAGCAGTACGTC.